The 4 T cell receptor beta chains reported below all come from one sample, sequenced in a study of OX40 agonist ivuxolimab in advanced cancers. Assay used: immunoSEQ multiplex PCR; TCRdb lists only in-frame clones, some missing. The sample gives about 35,000 clones, around 90% of which show up once; around 3.9% is in the top ten. The sample in question was CD4+ or CD8+ T cells sorted from blood, obtained in a trial of the OX40 agonist ivuxolimab. These receptors were taken from an adult with an advanced solid tumor such as melanoma, head and neck, liver or kidney cancer.

This chain joins TRBV4-1 and TRBJ2-3; 9 bases match TRBD2. This CDR3 has 15 amino acids. Trimming cost V 2 bases and J 1 base; bases outside gene matches: 1. CDR1 and CDR2 (germline): MGHRA, YSYEKL. Here the CDR3 reads CASSQIAGGTDTQYF. The DNA of the CDR3 is TGCGCCAGCAGCCAAATAGCGGGGGGCACAGATACGCAGTATTTT.

The sample holds one count of this clone. The rearrangement uses TRBV6-1 and TRBJ2-1; 10 nucleotides line up with TRBD1. The trim removed 3 bases at V and 8 bases at J, leaving 13 bases unmatched. The CDR3 sequence is 17 residues long. The germline CDR1 and CDR2 sequences are MNHNS and SASEGT. CDR3 DNA sequence: TGTGCCAGCAGTGATTTTTTCGACAGGGGGCCTTTCGATGAGCAGTTCTTC. Translated, it gives CASSDFFDRGPFDEQFF.

This clone is a singleton in its sample. This chain joins TRBV14 and TRBJ2-3, with D uncertain. V shed 1 base and J shed 8 bases, with 7 bases lying between them. CDR1 and CDR2 (germline): SGHDN, FVKESK. This CDR3 contains 12 residues. The CDR3, as DNA: TGTGCCAGCAGCCAAGTCTCTACTACGCAGTATTTT. This codes for CASSQVSTTQYF.

The chain has TRBV28 and TRBJ2-1; D might be TRBD1 or TRBD2, each matching 5 bases. From germline, CDR1 is MDHEN and CDR2 SYDVKM. The V end was cut by 3 bases, the J end by 8 bases, with 17 bases between. CDR3 size: 15 residues. The CDR3 coding sequence is TGTGCCAGCAGTTTCTTGGGACGGACATACGATGAGCAGTTCTTC. Amino acids: CASSFLGRTYDEQFF.